Following are 15 T cell receptor beta chains from one sample sequenced in a study of spatial heterogeneity in lung cancer. The time point was: sample taken at primary tumor resection. Which antigens these TCRs recognize remains unknown. Each CDR3 protein is one row after TCRdb ran MiXCR on the 5' RACE reads. The sample has 17,000 or so distinct CDR3 sequences, less than 7.5% seen once. Whole-study findings and limits: Higher tumor mutation counts went along with higher counts of expanded intratumoral alpha and beta TCRs.

The material was lung tumor tissue, obtained at surgery. Every receptor here comes from a female donor with early-stage non-small cell lung cancer.

This clonotype has a count of ten or more. The CDR3: CASSVGSGQVYNEQFF. CDR3 in DNA: TGTGCCAGCAGCGTAGGATCGGGACAGGTCTACAATGAGCAGTTCTTC. The rearrangement links TRBV9 to TRBJ2-1; 8 positions agree with TRBD1. The CDR3 sequence is 16 residues long. Trimming took 0 bases from V and 3 from J; bases not matched to a gene: 5. In germline, CDR1 is SGDLS, CDR2 YYNGEE.

This clonotype was observed at least ten times. The chain carries TRBV6-6 and TRBJ1-5; no clear D gene. The CDR3 totals 12 residues. Deletions cut 5 bases from V and 5 bases from J, with 7 bases between. In germline, CDR1 is MNHNY, CDR2 SVGAGI (reference sequence). Here the CDR3 DNA reads TGTGCCAGCAGTCAAAGGGATCAGCCCCAGCATTTT. As protein: CASSQRDQPQHF.

This clonotype ranks as medium-sized. V and J are TRBV7-6 and TRBJ2-7; D not certain. The CDR3 is 13 amino acids. The germline V and J ends were trimmed by 5 bases and 1 base, with 9 bases remaining between them. Germline-derived CDR1 and CDR2 are SGHVS and FNYEAQ. CDR3 sequence: CASSLRGSYEQYF. In DNA form, the CDR3 reads TGTGCCAGCAGCCTCCGAGGTTCCTACGAGCAGTACTTC.

This clonotype was found many times. The J gene is TRBJ2-1, the V gene TRBV20-1; 7 bases are shared with TRBD2. Trimming at V came to 1 base and at J to 5 bases, leaving 8 bases not matched to a gene. The CDR3 is 15 residues long. CDR1 DFQATT and CDR2 SNEGSKA come from the germline V gene (reference sequence). The CDR3 region is CSARGGRSQHNEQFF. CDR3 DNA sequence: TGCAGTGCTAGAGGCGGGAGAAGCCAGCACAATGAGCAGTTCTTC.

The CDR3 is CASSQQTGLAGAEQYF. Written as DNA, the CDR3 is TGCGCCAGCAGCCAACAAACAGGACTAGCGGGAGCCGAGCAGTACTTC. The chain uses TRBV4-3 and TRBJ2-7, with 13 bases lining up with TRBD2. The junction had 7 bases not matched to a gene; V was cut back by 2 bases and J by 6 bases. Per germline, CDR1 LGHNA and CDR2 YSLEER. The CDR3 has 16 residues.

In this sample, this clonotype turned up many times. The chain carries TRBV5-1 and TRBJ1-2, with D tentatively TRBD1 (6 bases). The CDR3 consists of 14 residues. Germline V lookup: CDR1 SGHRS, CDR2 YFSETQ. The V and J ends lost 3 bases and 4 bases respectively, with 13 bases between them. This CDR3 reads CASSSQGTSYGYTF. The CDR3 region has the DNA TGCGCCAGCAGCTCTCAGGGGACCTCCTATGGCTACACCTTC.

This clonotype was detected ten times or more. V usage is TRBV6-1 and J usage is TRBJ2-7, with 13 bases lining up with TRBD2. Germline CDR1 MNHNS, CDR2 SASEGT. The V gene end was trimmed by 11 bases and the J gene end by 6 bases; junction bases not matched to a gene: 13. The CDR3 is made up of 15 amino acids. CDR3 nucleotide sequence: TGTGCCTTACGTCCCCGGACTAGCGGGAGAAGCGAGCAGTACTTC. Translated: CALRPRTSGRSEQYF.

The V and J genes are TRBV3-1 and TRBJ2-1, with D possibly TRBD1 on 6 matching bases. This CDR3 has 14 residues. Trimming took off 0 bases at V and 10 bases at J, with 13 bases between the two ends. CDR1 and CDR2 (germline): LGHDT, YNNKEL (reference sequence). The DNA of the CDR3 is TGTGCCAGCAGCCAAGACCCCGGGACATTGGAGCAGTTCTTC. This gives the protein CASSQDPGTLEQFF.

J is TRBJ2-5 and V is TRBV9; possible D gene TRBD1, 7 bases. The CDR3 totals 13 residues. Per germline, CDR1 SGDLS and CDR2 YYNGEE. Trimming left V 7 bases short and J 5 bases short, with 15 bases between. CDR3 nucleotides: TGTGCCAGCGGCGGAGGGGGCGGCGAGACCCAGTACTTC. Its protein is CASGGGGGETQYF.

This clonotype was counted at least ten times. V is TRBV20-1 and J is TRBJ2-7; TRBD2 agrees at 10 bases. Germline CDR1 and CDR2: DFQATT and SNEGSKA (reference sequence). The CDR3 sequence is 14 residues long. The V gene end was trimmed by 0 bases and the J gene end by 9 bases; junction bases not matched to a gene: 8. CDR3 nucleotide sequence: TGCAGTGCTAGAGATCCGGGACTAGCGTGGGTGCAGTACTTC. It encodes CSARDPGLAWVQYF.

This clonotype is labeled as medium-sized. The chain couples TRBV7-2 to TRBJ1-4; TRBD1 matches 10 bases. CDR1 and CDR2 (germline): SGHTA, FQGNSA. The ends lost 7 bases at V and 3 bases at J; junction bases unmatched: 5. The CDR3 is made up of 15 amino acids. In nucleotides, the CDR3 is TGTGCCAGCACGCCGACAGGGGGCCCTAATGAAAAACTGTTTTTT. Its protein is CASTPTGGPNEKLFF.

The CDR3 bases are TGTGCCAGCAGCTTGACAGGGATTTCCTACGAGCAGTACTTC. Translation: CASSLTGISYEQYF. J is TRBJ2-7 and V is TRBV7-2, with 7 bases that match TRBD1. The CDR3 runs 14 residues. After removal of 3 bases from V and 1 base from J, the junction contained 3 bases not matched to a gene. Germline CDR1 reads SGHTA; CDR2 reads FQGNSA.

This clonotype was seen more than once but under ten times. J is TRBJ2-3 and V is TRBV7-2, with a weak D call TRBD2 (6 bases). V was trimmed by 5 bases and J by 2 bases, leaving 14 bases between them. There are 15 residues in the CDR3. Germline V lookup: CDR1 SGHTA, CDR2 FQGNSA. The DNA of the CDR3 is TGTGCCAGCAGCCGCATGGAGGGGTTCACAGATACGCAGTATTTT. Amino acid sequence: CASSRMEGFTDTQYF.

This clonotype was seen ten or more times. The chain uses TRBV7-3 and TRBJ2-2, with TRBD2 matching over 14 bases. Trimming cost V 0 bases and J 4 bases; bases outside gene matches: 10. Germline CDR1 SGHTA, CDR2 FQGTGA. This CDR3 contains 20 residues. CDR3: CASSLTAVGLAGGGTGELFF. The CDR3 region has the DNA TGTGCCAGCAGCTTAACCGCCGTTGGACTAGCGGGAGGAGGCACCGGGGAGCTGTTTTTT.

This chain links TRBV2 with TRBJ2-1; 8 bases agree with TRBD1. The CDR3 covers 17 residues. After removal of 3 bases from V and 3 bases from J, the junction contained 10 bases not matched to a gene. Germline CDR1 reads SNHLY; CDR2 reads FYNNEI. DNA of the CDR3: TGTGCCAGCAGTGAGGCTAGACAGGGGATGCGCTACAATGAGCAGTTCTTC. Translated: CASSEARQGMRYNEQFF.